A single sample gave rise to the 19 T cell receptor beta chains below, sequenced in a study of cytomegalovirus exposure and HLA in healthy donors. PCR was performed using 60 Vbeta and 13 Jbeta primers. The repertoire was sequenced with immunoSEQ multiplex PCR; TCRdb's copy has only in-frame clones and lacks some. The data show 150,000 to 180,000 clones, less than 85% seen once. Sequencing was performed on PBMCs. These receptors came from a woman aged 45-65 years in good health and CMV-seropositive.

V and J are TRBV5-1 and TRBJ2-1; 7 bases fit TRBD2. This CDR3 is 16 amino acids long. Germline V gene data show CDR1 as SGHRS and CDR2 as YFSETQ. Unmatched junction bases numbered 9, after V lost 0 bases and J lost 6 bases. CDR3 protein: CASSLGGLGLGNEQFF. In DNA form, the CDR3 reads TGCGCCAGCAGCTTGGGGGGGTTAGGACTAGGCAATGAGCAGTTCTTC. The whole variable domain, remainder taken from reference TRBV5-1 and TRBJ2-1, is KAGVTQTPRYLIKTRGQQVTLSCSPISGHRSVSWYQQTPGQGLQFLFEYFSETQRNKGNFPGRFSGRQFSNSRSEMNVSTLELGDSALYLCASSLGGLGLGNEQFFGPGTRLTVL.

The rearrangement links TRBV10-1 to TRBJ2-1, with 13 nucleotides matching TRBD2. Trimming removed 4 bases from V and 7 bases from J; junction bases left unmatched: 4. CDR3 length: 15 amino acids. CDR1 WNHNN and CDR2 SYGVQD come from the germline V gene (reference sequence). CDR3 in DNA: TGCGCCAGCAGTGGGGGACTAGCGGGGATAAATGAGCAGTTCTTC. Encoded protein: CASSGGLAGINEQFF.

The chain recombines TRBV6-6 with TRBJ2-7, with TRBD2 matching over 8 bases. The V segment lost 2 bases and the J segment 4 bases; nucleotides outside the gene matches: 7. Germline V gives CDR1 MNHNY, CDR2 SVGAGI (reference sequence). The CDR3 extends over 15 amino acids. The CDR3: CASSYPSSGHYEQYF. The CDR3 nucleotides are TGTGCCAGCAGTTACCCATCTAGCGGGCATTACGAGCAGTACTTC.

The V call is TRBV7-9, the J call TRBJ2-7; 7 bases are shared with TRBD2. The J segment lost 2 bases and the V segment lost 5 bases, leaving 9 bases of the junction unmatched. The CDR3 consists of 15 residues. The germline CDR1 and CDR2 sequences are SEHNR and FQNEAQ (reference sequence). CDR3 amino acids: CASSPSRGVPYEQYF. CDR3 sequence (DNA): TGTGCCAGCAGCCCGAGTCGGGGGGTCCCCTACGAGCAGTACTTC. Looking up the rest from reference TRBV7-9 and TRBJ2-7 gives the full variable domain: DTGVSQNPRHKITKRGQNVTFRCDPISEHNRLYWYRQTLGQGPEFLTYFQNEAQLEKSRLLSDRFSAERPKGSFSTLEIQRTEQGDSAMYLCASSPSRGVPYEQYFGPGTRLTVT.

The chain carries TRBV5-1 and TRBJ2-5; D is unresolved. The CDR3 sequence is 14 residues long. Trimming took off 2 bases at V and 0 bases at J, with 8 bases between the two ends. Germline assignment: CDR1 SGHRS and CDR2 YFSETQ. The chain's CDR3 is CASSFQANQETQYF. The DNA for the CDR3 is TGCGCCAGCAGCTTCCAGGCGAACCAAGAGACCCAGTACTTC.

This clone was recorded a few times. The CDR3, as DNA: TGTGCCAGCAGCCTCGGGACTCCGAACAATGAGCAGTTCTTC. The encoded protein is CASSLGTPNNEQFF. V and J are TRBV7-6 and TRBJ2-1; D may be TRBD2 (6 bases). This CDR3 contains 14 residues. Between the trimmed V and J ends, which lost 5 bases and 5 bases, there was a span of 13 bases. The V gene's germline CDR1 is SGHVS and CDR2 FNYEAQ.

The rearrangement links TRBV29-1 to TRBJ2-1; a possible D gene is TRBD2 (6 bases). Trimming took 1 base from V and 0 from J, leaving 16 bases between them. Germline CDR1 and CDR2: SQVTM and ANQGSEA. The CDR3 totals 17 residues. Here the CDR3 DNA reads TGCAGCGTTGAAGGACCTCGCGGGGTCAGCTCCTACAATGAGCAGTTCTTC. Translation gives CSVEGPRGVSSYNEQFF.

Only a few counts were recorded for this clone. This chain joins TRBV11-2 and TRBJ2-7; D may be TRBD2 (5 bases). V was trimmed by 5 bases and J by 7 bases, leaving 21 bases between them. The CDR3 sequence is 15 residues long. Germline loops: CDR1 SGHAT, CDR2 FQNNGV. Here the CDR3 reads CASSPDPWRPPEQYF. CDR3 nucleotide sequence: TGTGCCAGCAGCCCCGACCCATGGAGGCCGCCGGAGCAGTACTTC.

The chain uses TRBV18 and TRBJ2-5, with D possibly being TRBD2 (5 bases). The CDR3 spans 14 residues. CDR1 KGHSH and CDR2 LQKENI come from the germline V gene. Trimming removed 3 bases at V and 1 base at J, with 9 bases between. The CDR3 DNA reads TGTGCCAGCTCACCCTCCCGGGGCCAAGAGACCCAGTACTTC. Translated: CASSPSRGQETQYF.

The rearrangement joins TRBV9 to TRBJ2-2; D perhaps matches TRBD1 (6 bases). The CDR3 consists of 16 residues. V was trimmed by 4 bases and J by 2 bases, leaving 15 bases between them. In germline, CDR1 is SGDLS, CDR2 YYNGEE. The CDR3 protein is CASSLQGQPNTGELFF. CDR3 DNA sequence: TGTGCCAGCAGCCTTCAGGGACAACCCAACACCGGGGAGCTGTTTTTT.

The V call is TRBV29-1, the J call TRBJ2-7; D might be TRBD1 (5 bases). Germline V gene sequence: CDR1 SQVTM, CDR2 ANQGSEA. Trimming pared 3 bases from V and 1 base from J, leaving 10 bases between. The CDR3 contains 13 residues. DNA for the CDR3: TGCAGCGTTGAGGGGCCCTCATCCTACGAGCAGTACTTC. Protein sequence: CSVEGPSSYEQYF.

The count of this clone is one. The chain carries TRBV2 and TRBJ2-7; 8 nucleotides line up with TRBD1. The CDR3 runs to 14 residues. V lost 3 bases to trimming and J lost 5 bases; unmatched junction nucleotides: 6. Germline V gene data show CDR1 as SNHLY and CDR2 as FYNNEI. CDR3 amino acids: CASSDRQGADEQYF. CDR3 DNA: TGTGCCAGCAGTGATCGGCAGGGGGCCGACGAGCAGTACTTC.

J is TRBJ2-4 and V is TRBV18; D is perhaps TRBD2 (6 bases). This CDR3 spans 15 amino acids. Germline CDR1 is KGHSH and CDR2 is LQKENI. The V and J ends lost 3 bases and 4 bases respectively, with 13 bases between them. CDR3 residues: CASSPLEGTKNIQYF. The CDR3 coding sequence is TGTGCCAGCTCACCCCTGGAGGGGACTAAAAACATTCAGTACTTC.

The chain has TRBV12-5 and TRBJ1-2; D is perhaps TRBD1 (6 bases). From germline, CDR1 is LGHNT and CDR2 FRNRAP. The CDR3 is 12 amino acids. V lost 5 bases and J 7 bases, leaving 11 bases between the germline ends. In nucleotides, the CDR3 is TGTGCTAGTGGTATGACAGGAGGTGGCTACACCTTC. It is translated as CASGMTGGGYTF.

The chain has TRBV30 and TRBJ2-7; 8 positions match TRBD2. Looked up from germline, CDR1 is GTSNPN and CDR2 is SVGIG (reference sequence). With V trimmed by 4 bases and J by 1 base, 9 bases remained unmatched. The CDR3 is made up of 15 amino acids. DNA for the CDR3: TGTGCCTGGACCAACGGGGGGGCAGGGTCCTACGAGCAGTACTTC. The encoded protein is CAWTNGGAGSYEQYF.

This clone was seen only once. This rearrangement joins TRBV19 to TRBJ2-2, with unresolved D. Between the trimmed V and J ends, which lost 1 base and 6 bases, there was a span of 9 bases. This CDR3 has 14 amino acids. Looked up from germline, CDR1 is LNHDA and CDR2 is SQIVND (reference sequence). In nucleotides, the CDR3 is TGTGCCAGTAGTATAGTGGGTCAGGCCGGGGAGCTGTTTTTT. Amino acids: CASSIVGQAGELFF.

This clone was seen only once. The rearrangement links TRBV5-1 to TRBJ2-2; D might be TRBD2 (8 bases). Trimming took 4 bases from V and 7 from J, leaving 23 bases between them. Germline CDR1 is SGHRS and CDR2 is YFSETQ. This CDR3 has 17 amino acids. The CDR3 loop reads CASSPLGRGQIGGELFF. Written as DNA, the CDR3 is TGCGCCAGCAGCCCACTCGGGAGGGGGCAAATCGGCGGGGAGCTGTTTTTT.

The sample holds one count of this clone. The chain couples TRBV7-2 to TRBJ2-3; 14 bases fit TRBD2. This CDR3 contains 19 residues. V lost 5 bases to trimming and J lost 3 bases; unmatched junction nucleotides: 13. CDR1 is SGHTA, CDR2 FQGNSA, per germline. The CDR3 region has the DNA TGTGCCAGCAGCCTGACTCCCCGACTAGCGGGGGGGCCGACAGATACGCAGTATTTT. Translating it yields CASSLTPRLAGGPTDTQYF.

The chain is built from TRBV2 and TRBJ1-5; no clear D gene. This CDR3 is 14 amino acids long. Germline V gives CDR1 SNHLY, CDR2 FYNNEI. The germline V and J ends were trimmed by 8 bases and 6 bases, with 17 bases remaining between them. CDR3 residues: CASDSRGRGQPQHF. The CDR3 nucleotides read TGTGCCAGCGATTCGCGGGGAAGAGGTCAGCCCCAGCATTTT.